The 26 T cell receptor beta chains reported below all come from one sample, sequenced in a study of T cell changes during pregnancy in multiple sclerosis. TCRdb's copy holds only in-frame clones and misses some; the assay was immunoSEQ multiplex PCR. Among 40,000 to 50,000 clones listed, about 90% were seen once. The input for sequencing was CD8+ T cells from peripheral blood mononuclear cells, taken in the first trimester of pregnancy. Every receptor here comes from a female donor with multiple sclerosis, enrolled in a pregnancy study.

V usage is TRBV6-1 and J usage is TRBJ1-4; 8 bases map to TRBD1. V shed 10 bases and J 0 bases; nucleotides not matched to a gene: 4. This CDR3 has 14 amino acids. The germline CDR1 and CDR2 sequences are MNHNS and SASEGT. The CDR3, as DNA: TGTGCCACCACAGGGGGTGCAACTAATGAAAAACTGTTTTTT. Translation gives CATTGGATNEKLFF.

V usage is TRBV19 and J usage is TRBJ2-7; 11 positions agree with TRBD2. V shed 7 bases and J 3 bases; nucleotides not matched to a gene: 8. The CDR3 is 15 residues long. Per the germline V gene, CDR1 is LNHDA and CDR2 is SQIVND (reference sequence). The CDR3 region has the DNA TGTGCCAGTACCGAGACTAGCGGGGTTAACTACGAGCAGTACTTC. Amino acid sequence: CASTETSGVNYEQYF.

In this sample, this clone turned up once. The rearrangement uses TRBV2 and TRBJ1-4, with TRBD1 as a possible D gene (5 bases). Deletions cut 4 bases from V and 0 bases from J, with 9 bases between. The CDR3 has 15 amino acids. The germline gives CDR1 SNHLY, CDR2 FYNNEI. The CDR3 here is CASSADSSTNEKLFF. The CDR3 nucleotides read TGTGCCAGCAGTGCCGACAGTTCAACTAATGAAAAACTGTTTTTT.

CDR3 in DNA: TGTGCCAGCAGCTTTTTGACAGGGGGCGGGAATGAGCAGTTCTTC. It encodes CASSFLTGGGNEQFF. The chain carries TRBV7-8 and TRBJ2-1, with 10 nucleotides matching TRBD1. The V gene's germline CDR1 is SGHVS and CDR2 FQNEAQ. The CDR3 sequence is 15 residues long. The trim removed 3 bases at V and 7 bases at J, leaving 6 bases unmatched.

In this sample, this clone turned up once. The genes are TRBV27 and TRBJ2-3; 8 positions match TRBD2. CDR1 and CDR2 (germline): MNHEY, SMNVEV (reference sequence). J gave up 4 bases and V 5 bases, and 20 bases lay outside the gene matches. The CDR3 consists of 19 residues. The CDR3 is CASSLSPWSGRTAPDTQYF. CDR3 sequence (DNA): TGTGCCAGCAGTCTCTCCCCCTGGAGCGGGAGAACGGCGCCAGATACGCAGTATTTT.

The chain employs TRBV6-1 and TRBJ1-1; a weak D match, TRBD1 (5 bases). From germline, CDR1 is MNHNS and CDR2 SASEGT. V dropped 4 bases and J dropped 3 bases, with 9 bases sitting between them. This CDR3 is 13 amino acids long. The chain's CDR3 is CASSVRGYTEAFF. The CDR3 DNA reads as TGTGCCAGCAGTGTTAGGGGTTACACTGAAGCTTTCTTT.

The V and J genes are TRBV4-3 and TRBJ2-7; 8 bases are shared with TRBD1. V shed 1 base and J 2 bases; nucleotides not matched to a gene: 7. CDR1 is LGHNA and CDR2 is YSLEER in the germline V gene. CDR3 size: 16 residues. CDR3 amino acids: CASSQVWTGRPYEQYF. CDR3 bases: TGCGCCAGCAGCCAAGTTTGGACAGGGAGACCCTACGAGCAGTACTTC.

This chain uses TRBV19 with TRBJ2-6, with a possible D match to TRBD2 (6 bases). Germline-derived CDR1 and CDR2 are LNHDA and SQIVND (reference sequence). CDR3 length: 15 amino acids. V was trimmed by 2 bases and J by 4 bases, leaving 9 bases between them. DNA of the CDR3: TGTGCCAGTAGTATATCAGGAGGGGGGGCCAACGTCCTGACTTTC. This codes for CASSISGGGANVLTF.

V and J are TRBV12-5 and TRBJ1-1; 7 nucleotides align to TRBD1. V lost 0 bases and J lost 2; bases outside the gene matches: 6. This CDR3 comprises 16 residues. In germline, CDR1 is LGHNT, CDR2 FRNRAP. DNA for the CDR3: TGTGCTAGTGGTTTGGTGCCGGGACAGCTAAACACTGAAGCTTTCTTT. It is translated as CASGLVPGQLNTEAFF.

The chain employs TRBV2 and TRBJ1-2; 10 bases fit TRBD1. Losses at the gene ends were 6 bases for V and 3 bases for J; bases not matched to a gene: 13. This CDR3 comprises 17 residues. Germline CDR1 is SNHLY and CDR2 is FYNNEI. CDR3 residues: CASSRQGADTVDYGYTF. CDR3 in DNA: TGTGCCAGCAGCCGACAGGGGGCGGATACCGTGGACTATGGCTACACCTTC.

The chain links TRBV6-5 to TRBJ2-1; weak D call: TRBD2 (6 bases). Germline V lookup: CDR1 MNHEY, CDR2 SVGAGI. The V and J ends lost 6 bases and 6 bases respectively, with 15 bases between them. This CDR3 has 14 amino acids. This chain's CDR3 is CASSPRSSGNEQFF. The CDR3 region has the DNA TGTGCCAGCAGCCCCCGAAGTAGCGGCAATGAGCAGTTCTTC.

This chain connects TRBV7-6 to TRBJ2-1; TRBD2 aligns across 7 bases. Germline V CDR1 and CDR2: SGHVS, FNYEAQ. With 4 bases clipped from V and 4 bases from J, the junction kept 4 bases outside the gene matches. The CDR3 covers 14 residues. CDR3 bases: TGTGCCAGCAGCTCTACTAGCGCATACAATGAGCAGTTCTTC. This encodes CASSSTSAYNEQFF.

The CDR3 loop reads CASSPNRQAAEQYF. The CDR3 DNA reads TGTGCCAGCAGCCCGAATCGACAGGCTGCCGAGCAGTACTTC. The chain couples TRBV14 to TRBJ2-7, with a possible D match to TRBD1 (6 bases). Trimming took 4 bases from V and 6 from J, leaving 16 bases between them. This CDR3 region has 14 residues. Germline values: CDR1 SGHDN, CDR2 FVKESK. Full variable domain (remainder filled in from reference TRBV14 and TRBJ2-7): EAGVTQFPSHSVIEKGQTVTLRCDPISGHDNLYWYRRVMGKEIKFLLHFVKESKQDESGMPNNRFLAERTGGTYSTLKVQPAELEDSGVYFCASSPNRQAAEQYFGPGTRLTVT.

This rearrangement joins TRBV30 to TRBJ2-7, with TRBD1 identical over 10 bases. The CDR3 runs 15 residues. Germline V lookup: CDR1 GTSNPN, CDR2 SVGIG (reference sequence). V was pared by 0 bases and J by 4 bases, with 6 bases of the junction left unmatched. This CDR3 reads CAWSVWGQGRYEQYF. CDR3 sequence (DNA): TGTGCCTGGAGTGTATGGGGACAGGGGAGGTACGAGCAGTACTTC.

This clone is a singleton in its sample. Here the CDR3 DNA reads TGTGCCAGCAGTCCCCTCCGCGAGCAGTACTTC. Its translation: CASSPLREQYF. The V and J genes are TRBV28 and TRBJ2-7, with D unresolved. V was pared by 5 bases and J by 6 bases, with 8 bases between. This CDR3 region has 11 residues. In germline, CDR1 is MDHEN, CDR2 SYDVKM.

The count of this clone is one. V and J are TRBV4-2 and TRBJ2-7; TRBD2 is a possible D gene (7 bases). V shed 4 bases and J shed 3 bases, with 16 bases lying between them. Germline CDR1 reads LGHNA; CDR2 reads YNFKEQ. The CDR3 has 15 residues. The CDR3 loop is CASSPPGGGLYEQYF. The CDR3 region has the DNA TGTGCCAGCAGCCCTCCTGGCGGGGGCCTCTACGAGCAGTACTTC.

The chain is built from TRBV7-4 and TRBJ1-5, with a weak D call TRBD1 (6 bases). The germline CDR1 and CDR2 sequences are SGHVT and SQSDAQ. This CDR3 region has 18 residues. The V end lost 2 bases, the J end lost 1 base, and 18 bases lay between the germline ends. CDR3 in amino acids: CASSLRPAGVQSNQPQHF. CDR3 in DNA: TGTGCCAGCAGCTTACGGCCGGCAGGGGTACAGAGCAATCAGCCCCAGCATTTT.

The V and J genes are TRBV2 and TRBJ2-7; D is possibly TRBD1 (6 bases). Germline V gene data show CDR1 as SNHLY and CDR2 as FYNNEI. The CDR3 is 13 amino acids. Trimming removed 2 bases from V and 4 bases from J, with 9 bases in between. CDR3 in DNA: TGTGCCAGCAGTGAATCAGGGGAATACGAGCAGTACTTC. It is translated as CASSESGEYEQYF.

V gene TRBV19 combines with J gene TRBJ2-1, with 7 bases lining up with TRBD2. CDR1 and CDR2 (germline): LNHDA, SQIVND (reference sequence). Unmatched junction bases numbered 7, after V lost 6 bases and J lost 5 bases. The CDR3 spans 14 residues. The CDR3 is CASRVMAGDNEQFF. The CDR3 DNA is TGTGCCAGTAGAGTAATGGCGGGAGACAATGAGCAGTTCTTC. Drawing the rest from reference TRBV19 and TRBJ2-1, the complete variable domain is DGGITQSPKYLFRKEGQNVTLSCEQNLNHDAMYWYRQDPGQGLRLIYYSQIVNDFQKGDIAEGYSVSREKKESFPLTVTSAQKNPTAFYLCASRVMAGDNEQFFGPGTRLTVL.

The genes are TRBV15 and TRBJ1-1; D gene unclear. The CDR3 length is 13 residues. The ends were cut back, 0 bases at V and 1 base at J, with 3 bases in the middle. Looked up from germline, CDR1 is LNHNV and CDR2 is YYDKDF (reference sequence). The CDR3 is CATSRDQNTEAFF. Written as DNA, the CDR3 is TGTGCCACCAGCAGAGATCAGAACACTGAAGCTTTCTTT.

V usage is TRBV6-4 and J usage is TRBJ2-2, with 9 nucleotides matching TRBD1. Per germline, CDR1 MRHNA and CDR2 SNTAGT. This CDR3 is built from 14 residues. V lost 4 bases to trimming and J lost 3 bases; unmatched junction nucleotides: 0. This CDR3 is CASSGQGDTGELFF. CDR3 sequence (DNA): TGTGCCAGCAGTGGACAGGGGGACACCGGGGAGCTGTTTTTT.

The rearrangement links TRBV10-2 to TRBJ2-7; D is perhaps TRBD1 (6 bases). Germline V CDR1 and CDR2: WSHSY, SAAADI. Between the trimmed V and J ends, which lost 4 bases and 4 bases, there was a span of 11 bases. This CDR3 contains 13 residues. DNA of the CDR3: TGCGCCAGCAGTGCAGGGGCAGGGTACGAGCAGTACTTC. It translates to CASSAGAGYEQYF.

The chain employs TRBV9 and TRBJ2-1; a weak D match, TRBD2 (5 bases). Trimming stripped 4 bases from V and 9 bases from J, with 14 bases between. The CDR3 is made up of 13 amino acids. Looked up from germline, CDR1 is SGDLS and CDR2 is YYNGEE. As DNA, the CDR3 is TGTGCCAGCAGCCCCTCCCCCGGAGGTGAGCAGTTCTTC. It translates to CASSPSPGGEQFF.

This sequence joins TRBV27 and TRBJ2-1; the D gene is possibly TRBD1 (6 bases). This CDR3 has 16 residues. CDR1 is MNHEY, CDR2 SMNVEV, per germline (reference sequence). The germline V and J ends were trimmed by 6 bases and 4 bases, with 19 bases remaining between them. CDR3 in amino acids: CASRVQGFGVYNEQFF. The CDR3 nucleotides are TGTGCCAGCAGAGTCCAGGGGTTTGGGGTTTACAATGAGCAGTTCTTC.

This sequence joins TRBV4-2 and TRBJ2-2; no clear D. The germline CDR1 and CDR2 sequences are LGHNA and YNFKEQ. This CDR3 has 14 residues. The ends were cut back, 1 base at V and 3 bases at J, with 6 bases in the middle. The CDR3 DNA reads TGTGCCAGCAGCCAAGGTCCAGACACCGGGGAGCTGTTTTTT. It translates to CASSQGPDTGELFF.

The J gene is TRBJ2-2, the V gene TRBV6-5, with TRBD1 matching 9 bases. The length of the CDR3 is 14 residues. Germline V lookup: CDR1 MNHEY, CDR2 SVGAGI. V dropped 6 bases and J dropped 3; count of bases not matched to a gene: 2. The CDR3 DNA reads TGTGCCAGCAGGAACAGGGGGCACACCGGGGAGCTGTTTTTT. As protein: CASRNRGHTGELFF.